A single sample gave rise to the 24 T cell receptor beta chains below, sequenced in a study of Ad26.COV2.S vaccination and SARS-CoV-2 variants. Specified treatment: about 20 received Ad26.COV2.S at low or high dose, single or two shots; 5 received placebo; per-sample allocation not given. The samples date from day 63 after the first vaccine or placebo injection. Only in-frame clones appear in the TCRdb table, and some are missing; sequencing was by immunoSEQ multiplex PCR. In the table there are 440,000 or so clones, roughly 88% of which are singletons. The sequenced sample was peripheral blood, obtained in a trial of Ad26.COV2.S vaccine versus placebo. The source of these receptors is a person aged 18-65 years who received the Ad26.COV2.S COVID-19 vaccine or a placebo.

DNA for the CDR3: TGTGCCAGCAGCCCCCCGGGACTAGCGGGTCGCGAGCTGTTTTTT. This sequence encodes CASSPPGLAGRELFF. This chain links TRBV14 with TRBJ2-2, with 12 bases aligning to TRBD2. Germline CDR1 SGHDN, CDR2 FVKESK. The CDR3 contains 15 residues. The V gene end was trimmed by 4 bases and the J gene end by 11 bases; junction bases not matched to a gene: 8.

This chain uses TRBV15 with TRBJ2-7; D is unresolved. This CDR3 is 13 amino acids long. Germline-derived CDR1 and CDR2 are LNHNV and YYDKDF (reference sequence). V was clipped by 8 bases and J by 5 bases, with 16 bases between them. This CDR3 is CATGRAQGNEQYF. DNA of the CDR3: TGTGCCACCGGTCGGGCCCAAGGCAACGAGCAGTACTTC.

The chain couples TRBV28 to TRBJ1-5, with D possibly being TRBD1 (6 bases). Trimming removed 9 bases at V and 4 bases at J, with 19 bases between. The CDR3 spans 15 residues. CDR1 and CDR2 (germline): MDHEN, SYDVKM. CDR3 protein: CASAPTGRGNQPQHF. CDR3 DNA: TGTGCCAGTGCTCCAACAGGGAGAGGGAATCAGCCCCAGCATTTT.

The V gene is TRBV11-2, the J gene TRBJ2-7, with 9 bases fitting TRBD2. Germline-derived CDR1 and CDR2 are SGHAT and FQNNGV. The CDR3 sequence is 13 residues long. V dropped 5 bases and J dropped 6; count of bases not matched to a gene: 5. The DNA for the CDR3 is TGTGCCAGCAGCCCCGGACTAGCGCTCGAGCAGTACTTC. This translates into CASSPGLALEQYF.

V usage is TRBV7-9 and J usage is TRBJ2-7; D may be TRBD1 (5 bases). The CDR3 length is 14 residues. Trimming took 6 bases from V and 0 from J, leaving 12 bases between them. CDR1 is SEHNR, CDR2 FQNEAQ, per germline (reference sequence). CDR3 sequence: CASRPTRDSYEQYF. The CDR3 DNA reads as TGTGCCAGCAGACCTACCAGGGACTCCTACGAGCAGTACTTC.

The chain has TRBV27 and TRBJ2-2; tentatively, D is TRBD2 (5 bases). Trimming removed 5 bases at V and 6 bases at J, with 16 bases between. This CDR3 is 15 amino acids long. The germline V gene encodes CDR1 MNHEY and CDR2 SMNVEV (reference sequence). CDR3 nucleotides: TGTGCCAGCAGTGCCCTCGGATCGCGGGCCGGGGAGCTGTTTTTT. As protein: CASSALGSRAGELFF.

The gene calls are TRBV30 and TRBJ2-7; D possibly uses TRBD1 or TRBD2 (6 bases each). CDR1 and CDR2 (germline): GTSNPN, SVGIG (reference sequence). This CDR3 comprises 13 residues. V dropped 3 bases and J dropped 4 bases, with 13 bases sitting between them. CDR3 sequence reads: CAWRGGTVYEQYF. In DNA, the CDR3 is TGTGCCTGGAGGGGGGGCACGGTATACGAGCAGTACTTC. Filled out from reference TRBV30 and TRBJ2-7, the complete variable domain reads SQTIHQWPATLVQPVGSPLSLECTVEGTSNPNLYWYRQAAGRGLQLLFYSVGIGQISSEVPQNLSASRPQDRQFILSSKKLLLSDSGFYLCAWRGGTVYEQYFGPGTRLTVT.

The chain links TRBV5-1 to TRBJ2-1; 7 bases align to TRBD1. Trimming at V came to 4 bases and at J to 2 bases, leaving 6 bases not matched to a gene. This CDR3 is 15 amino acids long. CDR1 and CDR2 (germline): SGHRS, YFSETQ. The DNA for the CDR3 is TGCGCCAGCAGCCTAGGGGGCGCGGCCTACAATGAGCAGTTCTTC. Its protein is CASSLGGAAYNEQFF.

The chain uses TRBV29-1 and TRBJ2-3, with D uncertain. Trimming took off 3 bases at V and 3 bases at J, with 13 bases between the two ends. In germline, CDR1 is SQVTM, CDR2 ANQGSEA. This CDR3 region has 14 residues. DNA for the CDR3: TGCAGCGTTGACAGGTTTGTTGCGACAGATACGCAGTATTTT. The encoded protein is CSVDRFVATDTQYF.

This chain connects TRBV6-2 or TRBV6-3 to TRBJ2-2; no clear D. The CDR3 is made up of 14 amino acids. Trimming left V 0 bases short and J 6 bases short, with 8 bases between. Germline CDR1 reads MNHEY; CDR2 reads SVGEGT. The CDR3 spells CASSYSNDPGELFF. CDR3 DNA: TGTGCCAGCAGTTACTCGAATGATCCCGGGGAGCTGTTTTTT.

This sequence joins TRBV2 and TRBJ2-7, with D possibly being TRBD1 (6 bases). V lost 1 base, J lost 3 bases, and 10 bases lay in between. This CDR3 is built from 14 residues. Germline CDR1 and CDR2: SNHLY and FYNNEI. The CDR3 region is CASSEGTANYEQYF. Written as DNA, the CDR3 is TGTGCCAGCAGTGAAGGGACAGCGAACTACGAGCAGTACTTC.

The rearrangement uses TRBV7-8 and TRBJ2-3; D unclear. Germline lookup yields CDR1 SGHVS and CDR2 FQNEAQ. Trimming left V 1 base short and J 14 bases short, with 13 bases between. The CDR3 has 12 amino acids. CDR3 in amino acids: CASSLVQRVWYF. The CDR3 DNA sequence: TGTGCCAGCAGCTTAGTTCAGCGAGTGTGGTATTTT.

V is TRBV5-6 and J is TRBJ2-5; perhaps D is TRBD1 or TRBD2 (5 bases each). The CDR3 contains 13 residues. Germline V gene lookup returns CDR1 SGHDT and CDR2 YYEEEE. Trimming pared 3 bases from V and 0 bases from J, leaving 6 bases between. In nucleotides, the CDR3 is TGTGCCAGCAGCTGGGGACACCAAGAGACCCAGTACTTC. The encoded protein is CASSWGHQETQYF.

The rearrangement links TRBV5-4 to TRBJ1-6; 7 nucleotides align to TRBD1. The V gene's germline CDR1 is SGHNT and CDR2 YYREEE (reference sequence). The CDR3 totals 12 residues. After removal of 7 bases from V and 6 bases from J, the junction contained 1 base not matched to a gene. CDR3 nucleotides: TGTGCCAGCCGGGACAGTAATTCACCCCTCCACTTT. Its protein product is CASRDSNSPLHF.

The V gene is TRBV7-9, the J gene TRBJ2-2; tentatively, D is TRBD1 or TRBD2 (5 bases each). The CDR3 length is 14 residues. CDR1 SEHNR and CDR2 FQNEAQ come from the germline V gene (reference sequence). Trimming took 8 bases from V and 2 from J, leaving 12 bases between them. In DNA, the CDR3 is TGTGCCAGCGGGGGTAGCGTAAACACCGGGGAGCTGTTTTTT. Protein sequence: CASGGSVNTGELFF.

V and J are TRBV19 and TRBJ2-7, with 10 bases matching TRBD2. Germline V CDR1 and CDR2: LNHDA, SQIVND (reference sequence). The CDR3 is 14 residues long. Trimming cost V 6 bases and J 5 bases; bases outside gene matches: 7. The CDR3 region is CASRKSGRVHEQYF. Written as DNA, the CDR3 is TGTGCCAGTAGGAAAAGCGGGAGGGTCCACGAGCAGTACTTC.

This sequence joins TRBV7-8 and TRBJ2-7; no definite D call. V lost 8 bases to trimming and J lost 0 bases, with 11 bases between them. This CDR3 contains 13 residues. The germline V gene has CDR1 SGHVS and CDR2 FQNEAQ. The CDR3 protein is CASSSRGSYEQYF. Written as DNA, the CDR3 is TGTGCCAGCTCCAGCCGAGGCTCCTACGAGCAGTACTTC.

The chain employs TRBV9 and TRBJ2-1; either TRBD1 or TRBD2 may fit D (6 bases each). The germline V and J ends were trimmed by 4 bases and 1 base, with 9 bases remaining between them. The germline CDR1 and CDR2 sequences are SGDLS and YYNGEE. The CDR3 contains 14 residues. The CDR3 DNA is TGTGCCAGCAGCCTAGGGGGGTCCTACAATGAGCAGTTCTTC. It translates to CASSLGGSYNEQFF. Complete variable domain (other parts from reference TRBV9 and TRBJ2-1): DSGVTQTPKHLITATGQRVTLRCSPRSGDLSVYWYQQSLDQGLQFLIQYYNGEERAKGNILERFSAQQFPDLHSELNLSSLELGDSALYFCASSLGGSYNEQFFGPGTRLTVL.

This chain uses TRBV5-4 with TRBJ1-2; no definite D call. Germline V lookup: CDR1 SGHNT, CDR2 YYREEE (reference sequence). V was pared by 3 bases and J by 4 bases, with 10 bases between. This CDR3 has 13 amino acids. The CDR3 DNA reads as TGTGCCAGCAGCTCGGACGGGTCCTATGGCTACACCTTC. Translation gives CASSSDGSYGYTF.

The CDR3, as DNA: TGTGCCAGCAGCCGCTCCGAATATAATTCACCCCTCCACTTT. It is translated as CASSRSEYNSPLHF. This chain connects TRBV3-1 (or the pseudogene TRBV3-2) to TRBJ1-6; D gene uncertain. CDR1 LGHDT and CDR2 YNNKEL come from the germline V gene (reference sequence). V lost 4 bases and J 4 bases, leaving 8 bases between the germline ends. The length of the CDR3 is 14 residues.

This chain connects TRBV19 to TRBJ2-5; D is ambiguous. CDR3 length: 12 amino acids. CDR1 is LNHDA and CDR2 is SQIVND in the germline V gene (reference sequence). Trimming pared 7 bases from V and 7 bases from J, leaving 13 bases between. CDR3 protein: CASIGRMGTQYF. In DNA, the CDR3 is TGTGCCAGTATAGGTCGGATGGGGACCCAGTACTTC.

The chain has TRBV28 and TRBJ2-6; TRBD2 aligns across 7 bases. Germline assignment: CDR1 MDHEN and CDR2 SYDVKM. This CDR3 is built from 15 residues. J gave up 3 bases and V 3 bases, and 2 bases lay outside the gene matches. The CDR3 nucleotides read TGTGCCAGCAGTTTTTGGGAGGGTGGGGCCAACGTCCTGACTTTC. Protein: CASSFWEGGANVLTF. The entire variable domain, with the rest obtained from reference TRBV28 and TRBJ2-6, is as follows: DVKVTQSSRYLVKRTGEKVFLECVQDMDHENMFWYRQDPGLGLRLIYFSYDVKMKEKGDIPEGYSVSREKKERFSLILESASTNQTSMYLCASSFWEGGANVLTFGAGSRLTVL.

This clone was seen more than once but under ten times. This CDR3 is also generated by other DNA sequences in the sample. The chain couples TRBV4-3 to TRBJ2-6; D gene uncertain. This CDR3 region has 16 residues. The V and J ends lost 0 bases and 0 bases respectively, with 6 bases between them. CDR1 and CDR2 (germline): LGHNA, YSLEER. Written as DNA, the CDR3 is TGCGCCAGCAGCCAAGATCTCTCCTCTGGGGCCAACGTCCTGACTTTC. The encoded protein is CASSQDLSSGANVLTF.

The J gene is TRBJ1-1, the V gene TRBV6-6; D unclear. Germline V gene lookup returns CDR1 MNHNY and CDR2 SVGAGI (reference sequence). Trimming shortened V by 3 bases and J by 1 base, and 6 bases separated the two germline ends. This CDR3 contains 13 residues. CDR3 amino acids: CASSYRQNTEAFF. The CDR3 DNA reads as TGTGCCAGCAGTTATAGGCAGAACACTGAAGCTTTCTTT.